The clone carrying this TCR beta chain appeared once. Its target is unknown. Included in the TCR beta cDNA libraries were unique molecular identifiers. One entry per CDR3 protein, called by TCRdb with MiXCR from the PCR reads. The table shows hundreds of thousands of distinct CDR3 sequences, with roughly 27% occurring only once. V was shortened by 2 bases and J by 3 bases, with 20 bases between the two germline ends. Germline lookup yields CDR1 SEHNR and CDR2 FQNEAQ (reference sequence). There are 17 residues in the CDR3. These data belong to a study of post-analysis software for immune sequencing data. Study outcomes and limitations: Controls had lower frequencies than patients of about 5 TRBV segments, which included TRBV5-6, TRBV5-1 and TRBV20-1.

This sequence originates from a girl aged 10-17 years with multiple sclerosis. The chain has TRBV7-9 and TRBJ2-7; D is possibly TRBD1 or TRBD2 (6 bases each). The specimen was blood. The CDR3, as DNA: TGTGCCAGCAGCTTAAATGTCGTAGGGGGGAAAGTCTACGAGCAGTACTTC. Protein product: CASSLNVVGGKVYEQYF.